Given below is one TCR beta chain in context. Original analysis: Quantification of nucleated cells was approximated via reference gene primer amplification. Clones were sequenced by immunoSEQ multiplex PCR, and TCRdb holds only the in-frame ones, with some missing. That table gives V, J and clone size, and the DNA gave D and trimming. The sample carries roughly 100,000 clones, 80% to 90% recorded once. This CDR3 region has 10 residues. V gave up 8 bases and J gave up 7 bases, with 9 bases separating them. The V gene's germline CDR1 is MDHEN and CDR2 SYDVKM. The sample belongs to a study of blood T cell repertoires in COVID-19. Study at large: The origin of the acute and convalescent COVID-19 samples was the United States, Italy and Spain.

This clonotype was obtained from a human donor in a cohort sampled during active COVID-19. The sequencing input was peripheral blood. The chain uses TRBV28 and TRBJ2-7; possible D gene TRBD2, 5 bases. The CDR3 is CASGSGEQYF. The CDR3 DNA follows: TGTGCCAGCGGGAGTGGGGAGCAGTACTTC.